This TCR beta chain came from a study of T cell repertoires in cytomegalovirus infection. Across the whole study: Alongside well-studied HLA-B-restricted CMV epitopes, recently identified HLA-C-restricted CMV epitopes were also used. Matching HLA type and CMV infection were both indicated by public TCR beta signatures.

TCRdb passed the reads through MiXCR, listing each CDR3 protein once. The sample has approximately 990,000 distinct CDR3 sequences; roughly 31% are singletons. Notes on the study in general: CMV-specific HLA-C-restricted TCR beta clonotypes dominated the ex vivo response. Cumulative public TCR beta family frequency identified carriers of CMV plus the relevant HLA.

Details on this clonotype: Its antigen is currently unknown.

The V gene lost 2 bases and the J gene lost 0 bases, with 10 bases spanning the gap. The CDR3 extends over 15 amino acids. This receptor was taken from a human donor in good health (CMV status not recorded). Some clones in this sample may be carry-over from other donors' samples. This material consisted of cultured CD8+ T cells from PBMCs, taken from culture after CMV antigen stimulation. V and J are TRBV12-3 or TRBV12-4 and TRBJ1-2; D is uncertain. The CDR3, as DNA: TGTGCCAGCAGTTTATTCCCGGATTCTAACTATGGCTACACCTTC. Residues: CASSLFPDSNYGYTF.